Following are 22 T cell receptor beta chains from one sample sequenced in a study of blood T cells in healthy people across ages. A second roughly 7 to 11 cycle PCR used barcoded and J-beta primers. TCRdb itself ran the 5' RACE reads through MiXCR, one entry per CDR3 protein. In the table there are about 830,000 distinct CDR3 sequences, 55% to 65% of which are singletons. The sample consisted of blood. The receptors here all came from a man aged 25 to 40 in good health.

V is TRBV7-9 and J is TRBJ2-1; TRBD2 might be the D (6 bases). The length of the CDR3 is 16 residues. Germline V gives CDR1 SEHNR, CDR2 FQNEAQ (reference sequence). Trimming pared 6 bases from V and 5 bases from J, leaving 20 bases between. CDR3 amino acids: CASRNSAGLPDNEQFF. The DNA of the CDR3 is TGTGCCAGCAGAAATTCCGCGGGGCTGCCCGACAATGAGCAGTTCTTC.

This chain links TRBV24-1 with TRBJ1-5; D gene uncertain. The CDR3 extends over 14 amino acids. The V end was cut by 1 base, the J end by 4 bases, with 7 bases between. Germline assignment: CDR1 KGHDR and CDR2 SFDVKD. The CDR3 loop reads CATSDLGLNQPQHF. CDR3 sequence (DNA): TGTGCCACCAGTGATTTAGGACTTAATCAGCCCCAGCATTTT.

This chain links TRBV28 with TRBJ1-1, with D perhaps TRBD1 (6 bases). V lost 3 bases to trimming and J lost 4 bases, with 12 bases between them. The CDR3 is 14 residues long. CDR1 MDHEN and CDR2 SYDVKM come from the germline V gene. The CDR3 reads CASSFGSGVTEAFF. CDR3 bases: TGTGCCAGCAGTTTCGGATCAGGGGTCACTGAAGCTTTCTTT.

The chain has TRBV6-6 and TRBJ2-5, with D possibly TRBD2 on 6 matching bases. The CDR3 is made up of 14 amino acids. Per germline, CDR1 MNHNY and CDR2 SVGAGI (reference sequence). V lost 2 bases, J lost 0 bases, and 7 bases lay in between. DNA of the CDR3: TGTGCCAGCAGTTACAGGACTAACCAAGAGACCCAGTACTTC. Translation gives CASSYRTNQETQYF.

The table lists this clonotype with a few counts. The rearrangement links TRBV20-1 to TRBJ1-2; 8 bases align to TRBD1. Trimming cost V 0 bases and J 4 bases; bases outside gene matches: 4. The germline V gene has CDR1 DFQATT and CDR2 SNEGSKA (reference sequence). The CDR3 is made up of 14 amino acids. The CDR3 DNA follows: TGCAGTGCTAGAGATCACAGGGGGACCTATGGCTACACCTTC. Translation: CSARDHRGTYGYTF.

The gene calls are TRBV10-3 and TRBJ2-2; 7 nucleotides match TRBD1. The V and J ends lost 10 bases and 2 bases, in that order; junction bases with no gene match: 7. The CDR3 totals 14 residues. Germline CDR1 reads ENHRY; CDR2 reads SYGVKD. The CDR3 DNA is TGTGCCACGTCCGGGACAGTTAACACCGGGGAGCTGTTTTTT. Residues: CATSGTVNTGELFF.

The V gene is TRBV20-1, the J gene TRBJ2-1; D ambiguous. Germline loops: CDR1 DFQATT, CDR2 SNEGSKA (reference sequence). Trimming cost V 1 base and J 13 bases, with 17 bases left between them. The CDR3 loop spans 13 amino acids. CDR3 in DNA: TGCAGTGCTAGAGCCGCGTTCCCCGCGGTCCAGTTCTTC. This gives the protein CSARAAFPAVQFF.

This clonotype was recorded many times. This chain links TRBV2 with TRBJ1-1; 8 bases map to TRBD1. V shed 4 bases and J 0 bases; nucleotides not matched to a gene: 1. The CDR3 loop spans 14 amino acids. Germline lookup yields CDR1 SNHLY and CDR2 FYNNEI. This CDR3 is CASSGQGMNTEAFF. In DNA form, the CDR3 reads TGTGCCAGCAGTGGACAGGGGATGAACACTGAAGCTTTCTTT. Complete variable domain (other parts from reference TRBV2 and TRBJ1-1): EPEVTQTPSHQVTQMGQEVILRCVPISNHLYFYWYRQILGQKVEFLVSFYNNEISEKSEIFDDQFSVERPDGSNFTLKIRSTKLEDSAMYFCASSGQGMNTEAFFGQGTRLTVV.

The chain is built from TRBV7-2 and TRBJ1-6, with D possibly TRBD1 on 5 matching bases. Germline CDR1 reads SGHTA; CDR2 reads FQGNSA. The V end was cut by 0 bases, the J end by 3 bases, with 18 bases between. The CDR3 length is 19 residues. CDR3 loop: CASSLAAGQGPIYNSPLHF. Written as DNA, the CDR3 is TGTGCCAGCAGCTTAGCGGCCGGGCAGGGACCTATCTATAATTCACCCCTCCACTTT. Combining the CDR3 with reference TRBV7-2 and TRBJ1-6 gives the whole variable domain GAGVSQSPSNKVTEKGKDVELRCDPISGHTALYWYRQSLGQGLEFLIYFQGNSAPDKSGLPSDRFSAERTGGSVSTLTIQRTQQEDSAVYLCASSLAAGQGPIYNSPLHFGNGTRLTVT.

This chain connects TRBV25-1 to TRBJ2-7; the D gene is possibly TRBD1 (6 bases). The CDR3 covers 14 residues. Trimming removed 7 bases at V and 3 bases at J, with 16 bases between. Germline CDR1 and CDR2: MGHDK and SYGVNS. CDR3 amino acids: CASKSTGILYEQYF. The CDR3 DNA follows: TGTGCCAGCAAATCTACAGGGATACTCTACGAGCAGTACTTC.

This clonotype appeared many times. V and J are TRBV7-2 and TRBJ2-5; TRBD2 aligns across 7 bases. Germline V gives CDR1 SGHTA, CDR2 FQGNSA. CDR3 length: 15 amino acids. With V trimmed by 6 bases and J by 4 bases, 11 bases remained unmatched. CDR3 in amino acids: CASRPNRLARETQYF. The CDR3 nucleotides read TGTGCCAGCAGACCCAACCGACTAGCACGAGAGACCCAGTACTTC.

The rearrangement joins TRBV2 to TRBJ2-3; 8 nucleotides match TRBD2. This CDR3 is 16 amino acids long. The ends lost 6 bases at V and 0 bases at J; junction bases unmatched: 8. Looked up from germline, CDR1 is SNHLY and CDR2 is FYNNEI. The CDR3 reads CASRPILAGSTDTQYF. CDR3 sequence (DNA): TGTGCCAGCAGGCCCATCTTAGCGGGGAGCACAGATACGCAGTATTTT.

CDR3 sequence reads: CASSRQGAGYTF. DNA of the CDR3: TGTGCCAGCAGCCGTCAGGGAGCTGGCTACACCTTC. The chain employs TRBV3-1 and TRBJ1-2, with D maybe TRBD1 (5 bases). Trimming removed 4 bases from V and 7 bases from J, with 10 bases in between. Germline-derived CDR1 and CDR2 are LGHDT and YNNKEL (reference sequence). The CDR3 totals 12 residues. The whole variable domain, filled in from reference TRBV3-1 and TRBJ1-2, reads DTAVSQTPKYLVTQMGNDKSIKCEQNLGHDTMYWYKQDSKKFLKIMFSYNNKELIINETVPNRFSPKSPDKAHLNLHINSLELGDSAVYFCASSRQGAGYTFGSGTRLTVV.

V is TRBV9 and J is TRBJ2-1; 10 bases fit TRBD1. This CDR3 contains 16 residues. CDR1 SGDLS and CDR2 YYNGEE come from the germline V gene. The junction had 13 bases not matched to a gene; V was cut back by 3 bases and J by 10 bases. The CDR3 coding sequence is TGTGCCAGCAGCGCTATGCCCGGGACAGGGGTCTACGAGCAGTTCTTC. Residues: CASSAMPGTGVYEQFF.

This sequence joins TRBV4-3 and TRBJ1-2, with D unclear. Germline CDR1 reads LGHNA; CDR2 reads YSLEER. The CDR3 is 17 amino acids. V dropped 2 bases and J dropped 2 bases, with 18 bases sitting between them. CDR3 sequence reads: CASSQQRPPYQNYGYTF. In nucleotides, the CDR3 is TGCGCCAGCAGCCAACAGAGACCACCTTACCAAAACTATGGCTACACCTTC.

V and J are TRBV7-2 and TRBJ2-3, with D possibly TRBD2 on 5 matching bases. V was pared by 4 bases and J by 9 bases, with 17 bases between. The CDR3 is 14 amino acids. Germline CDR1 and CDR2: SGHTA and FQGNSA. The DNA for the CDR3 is TGTGCCAGCAGCTCGCTGCCTAGCACGGGGACGCAGTATTTT. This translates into CASSSLPSTGTQYF. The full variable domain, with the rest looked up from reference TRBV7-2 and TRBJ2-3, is GAGVSQSPSNKVTEKGKDVELRCDPISGHTALYWYRQSLGQGLEFLIYFQGNSAPDKSGLPSDRFSAERTGGSVSTLTIQRTQQEDSAVYLCASSSLPSTGTQYFGPGTRLTVL.

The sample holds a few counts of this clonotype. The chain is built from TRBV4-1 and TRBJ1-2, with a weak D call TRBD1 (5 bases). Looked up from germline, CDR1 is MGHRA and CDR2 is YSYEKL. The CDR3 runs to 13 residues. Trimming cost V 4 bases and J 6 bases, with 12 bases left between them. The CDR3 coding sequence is TGCGCCAGCAGCCCCATCGGGGGGAATGGCTACACCTTC. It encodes CASSPIGGNGYTF.

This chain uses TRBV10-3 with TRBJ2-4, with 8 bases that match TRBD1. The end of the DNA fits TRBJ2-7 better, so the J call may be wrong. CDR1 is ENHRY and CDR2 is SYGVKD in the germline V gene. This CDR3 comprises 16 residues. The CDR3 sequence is CAISDLRTGTSYEQYF. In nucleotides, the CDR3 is TGTGCCATCAGTGATTTAAGGACAGGGACCTCCTACGAGCAGTACTTC.

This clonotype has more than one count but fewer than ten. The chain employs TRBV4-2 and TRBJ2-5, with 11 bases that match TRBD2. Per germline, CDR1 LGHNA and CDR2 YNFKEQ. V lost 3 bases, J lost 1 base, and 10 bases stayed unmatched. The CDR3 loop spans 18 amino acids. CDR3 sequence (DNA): TGTGCCAGCAGCCAGGAGCTGGGGACTAGCGGCGCCCAAGAGACCCAGTACTTC. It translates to CASSQELGTSGAQETQYF.

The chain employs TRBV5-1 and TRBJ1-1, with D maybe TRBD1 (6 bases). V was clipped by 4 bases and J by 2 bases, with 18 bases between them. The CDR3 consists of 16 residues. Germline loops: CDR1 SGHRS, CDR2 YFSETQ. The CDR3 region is CASSRQADSPNTEAFF. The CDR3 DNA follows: TGCGCCAGCAGCCGTCAGGCGGACAGTCCTAACACTGAAGCTTTCTTT.

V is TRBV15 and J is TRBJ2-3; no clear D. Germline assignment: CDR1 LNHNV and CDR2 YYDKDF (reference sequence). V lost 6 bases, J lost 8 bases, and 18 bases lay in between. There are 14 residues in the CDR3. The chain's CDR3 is CATSSRTSVGTQYF. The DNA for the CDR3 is TGTGCCACCAGTTCGAGGACCTCAGTCGGTACGCAGTATTTT.

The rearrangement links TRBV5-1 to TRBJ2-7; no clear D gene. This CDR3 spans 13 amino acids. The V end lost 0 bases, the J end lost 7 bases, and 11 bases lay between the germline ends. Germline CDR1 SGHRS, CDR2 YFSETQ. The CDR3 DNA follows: TGCGCCAGCAGCTTGGGAGGTCGGTCTGAGCAGTACTTC. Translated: CASSLGGRSEQYF.